This T cell receptor (beta chain) was captured in a study of blood T cells in healthy people across ages. Overall study results and limits: Both higher diversity and more naive CD4+ cells marked long-lived donors when set against aged donors.

For the second PCR, which ran for roughly 7 to 11 cycles, a sample-barcoded 5' primer and a J-beta primer mix were used. All samples gave at least 3 million CDR3-containing paired-end reads. One entry per CDR3 protein, called by TCRdb with MiXCR from the 5' RACE reads. The table lists over a million distinct CDR3 sequences, under 30% of them singletons. Isolating PBMCs gave at least 6 million of these cells per sample. CDR1 is SGHVS and CDR2 is FQNEAQ in the germline V gene. This CDR3 comprises 13 residues. This clonotype was observed a handful of times. What it recognizes is unknown. This sample was also put to use in a study of T cells of mothers and their children. Per that study: Across the analysis, no persistent microchimeric T cell clones were detected.

Sequenced material: blood. This receptor was obtained from a girl aged 2-9 years in good health. This chain connects TRBV7-8 to TRBJ2-5; D is uncertain. The DNA end is a closer match to TRBJ2-1, so the J assignment may be wrong. The CDR3 coding sequence is TGTGCCAGCAGTCCGACGGCGGACCTTGAGCAGTTCTTC. Its protein is CASSPTADLEQFF.